What follows are 13 T cell receptor beta chains derived from one specimen sequenced in a study of T cells in Graves' hyperthyroidism and ophthalmopathy. The investigators amplified TCR beta CDR3 regions from RNA transcripts. RT-PCR in the first round (using the HTBI primer set) targeted the TCR CDR3. Each CDR3 protein gets one entry after TCRdb re-called the multiplex PCR reads with MiXCR. The sample lists 560,000 or so distinct CDR3 sequences; just over 45% were seen once. Sequenced: peripheral blood or thyroid tissue (not recorded which). These receptors all stem from a woman aged 18-29 years with Graves' hyperthyroidism.

In regard to this clonotype: Possible read error: a much larger clone is one base away. CDR3 region: CASSDGVGETEAFF. CDR3 in DNA: TGTGCCAGCAGTGACGGGGTCGGGGAGACTGAAGCTTTCTTT. V usage is TRBV6-1 and J usage is TRBJ1-1; D is undetermined. The germline V gene encodes CDR1 MNHNS and CDR2 SASEGT. There are 14 residues in the CDR3. V was cut by 3 bases and J by 5 bases, with 13 bases left in between.

The rearrangement uses TRBV2 and TRBJ1-4; D might be TRBD1 (6 bases). V lost 11 bases and J lost 4, with 14 bases in between. The germline V gene has CDR1 SNHLY and CDR2 FYNNEI. The CDR3 loop spans 13 amino acids. CDR3 region: CAAGGHNNEKLFF. CDR3 coding DNA: TGTGCCGCGGGGGGACACAATAATGAAAAACTGTTTTTT.

This chain uses TRBV24-1 with TRBJ2-1; TRBD2 matches at 12 bases. V shed 5 bases, J shed 9 bases, and the junction held 4 bases outside the gene matches. From germline, CDR1 is KGHDR and CDR2 SFDVKD. The CDR3 extends over 14 amino acids. The CDR3 here is CATSGTSGTSEQFF. The CDR3 DNA reads as TGTGCCACCAGTGGGACTAGCGGGACCAGTGAGCAGTTCTTC.

This clonotype was observed at least ten times. The chain uses TRBV7-6 and TRBJ2-5; no firm D call. The V end lost 5 bases, the J end lost 6 bases, and 7 bases lay between the germline ends. The V gene's germline CDR1 is SGHVS and CDR2 FNYEAQ. The CDR3 has 11 amino acids. CDR3 residues: CASSAGQTQYF. The CDR3 DNA is TGTGCCAGCAGCGCCGGGCAGACCCAGTACTTC.

This clonotype was found many times. This chain joins TRBV29-1 and TRBJ1-3, with D uncertain. The length of the CDR3 is 14 residues. Deletions cut 6 bases from V and 0 bases from J, with 12 bases between. Germline V gives CDR1 SQVTM, CDR2 ANQGSEA. The CDR3 loop is CSVRSGASGNTIYF. In DNA, the CDR3 is TGCAGCGTCAGATCAGGAGCCTCTGGAAACACCATATATTTT.

DNA for the CDR3: TGTGCCAGCAGCTCTAGCGGGCCTATCTACGAGCAGTACTTC. Protein sequence: CASSSSGPIYEQYF. The chain couples TRBV6-6 to TRBJ2-7; 8 bases match TRBD2. V lost 6 bases, J lost 3 bases, and 7 bases stayed unmatched. The CDR3 runs 14 residues. CDR1 and CDR2 (germline): MNHNY, SVGAGI (reference sequence).

The V gene is TRBV7-9, the J gene TRBJ1-1; D remains ambiguous. Trimming took off 1 base at V and 8 bases at J, with 17 bases between the two ends. CDR1 is SEHNR, CDR2 FQNEAQ, per germline (reference sequence). This CDR3 contains 15 residues. In DNA form, the CDR3 reads TGTGCCAGCAGCTTAGACTCCCGGAGAAATCTAGAAGCTTTCTTT. It yields the protein CASSLDSRRNLEAFF.

This clonotype was seen many times. The V gene is TRBV2, the J gene TRBJ2-7, with D possibly matching TRBD2 (7 bases). This CDR3 is built from 12 residues. Germline CDR1 and CDR2: SNHLY and FYNNEI. Trimming pared 11 bases from V and 1 base from J, leaving 12 bases between. The chain's CDR3 is CAQGRESYEQYF. Written as DNA, the CDR3 is TGTGCCCAGGGGCGGGAGTCCTACGAGCAGTACTTC.

This sequence joins TRBV7-2 and TRBJ2-6, with 7 bases lining up with TRBD1. The CDR3 totals 17 residues. V lost 6 bases to trimming and J lost 4 bases; unmatched junction nucleotides: 12. Germline V gene sequence: CDR1 SGHTA, CDR2 FQGNSA. In DNA form, the CDR3 reads TGTGCCAGCAGTCCGTCCGAGGGGGCTCGGGGGGCCAACGTCCTGACTTTC. Translating gives CASSPSEGARGANVLTF.

The chain combines TRBV20-1 with TRBJ2-7, with D maybe TRBD2 (5 bases). CDR1 and CDR2 from the germline V gene are DFQATT and SNEGSKA (reference sequence). Trimming cost V 3 bases and J 0 bases, with 15 bases left between them. The CDR3 covers 15 residues. CDR3 loop: CSASDGGLASYEQYF. The CDR3 DNA follows: TGCAGTGCTAGTGACGGTGGGCTAGCCTCCTACGAGCAGTACTTC.

This clonotype appeared many times. This chain connects TRBV29-1 to TRBJ2-5; D remains unclear. Germline CDR1 reads SQVTM; CDR2 reads ANQGSEA. The CDR3 is 11 residues long. The V and J ends lost 3 bases and 7 bases respectively, with 9 bases between them. CDR3 bases: TGCAGCGTTGACGAAGGTTGGACCCAGTACTTC. Translated: CSVDEGWTQYF.

CDR3 loop: CATSDWTGQGLGTNTGELFF. CDR3 in DNA: TGTGCCACCAGTGATTGGACGGGACAGGGGTTGGGGACGAACACCGGGGAGCTGTTTTTT. The genes are TRBV24-1 and TRBJ2-2; 10 bases match TRBD1. The CDR3 totals 20 residues. CDR1 and CDR2 from the germline V gene are KGHDR and SFDVKD. V gave up 2 bases and J gave up 0 bases; unmatched junction bases: 11.

As regards this clonotype: A much larger clone lies a single base off, so this may be a read error. The chain combines TRBV6-8 with TRBJ2-7; 8 nucleotides agree with TRBD2. The CDR3 is 14 amino acids. Germline V gives CDR1 MNHGY, CDR2 SAAAGT. The CDR3 spells CAGSPPGGRNEQYF. CDR3 coding DNA: TGTGCCGGCAGTCCCCCGGGCGGGAGGAACGAGCAGTACTTC.